This record covers a single T cell receptor (beta chain). Its antigen target is currently unknown. There are no base qualities to consult, and no much larger clone falls within one base. The data were taken from a study of T-cell memory formation after mild COVID-19 (dated by TCRdb to the early 2020s). About the investigation overall: TCR sequence clusters from the two donors were largely donor specific. T-cell clones expanding and contracting after mild COVID-19 in two donors were tracked by longitudinal TCRalpha and TCRbeta repertoire sequencing. Two young, previously healthy adult volunteers made up the cohort, one male and one female. Study-level results and caveats: SARS-CoV-2 specificity of the second-wave clones peaking on day 37 was not confirmed. Clones that contracted from day 15 to 85 showed balanced CD4/CD8 phenotypes, whereas a second wave of clones that expanded from day 15 to 37 leaned towards CD4+. Some responding clones were detected in pre-infection memory, suggesting pre-existing cross-reactive memory T cells joined the SARS-CoV-2 response. Only a couple of mild cases were covered by the study, and larger cohorts that include severe cases with pre-infection samples were considered necessary. Contracting CD4+ clones were located mainly in the CM and EM memory subsets, whereas CD8+ clones were found to be enriched in EMRA.

The sequencer was an Illumina NovaSeq 6000. TCRalpha and TCRbeta cDNA libraries were built by 5'RACE with constant-segment primers, adding sample barcodes and unique molecular identifiers. RNA was extracted from every sample with Trizol reagent. The libraries were amplified in two PCR steps, and the second step added a second sample barcode and Illumina TruSeq adapters. Libraries were sequenced on an Illumina NovaSeq with 2 x 150 bp paired-end reads. The paper's data handling went like this. With migec v1.2.7, reads were demultiplexed and then collapsed into UMI-guided consensus sequences. Using mixcr v2.1.11, the UMI consensuses were aligned to TRA and TRB V and J templates and assembled into clonotypes. A clonotype was counted as expanded or contracted only if both edgeR and NoisET called the change significant, with noise models trained on biological replicates. For edgeR calls, the cutoffs were a false discovery rate-adjusted p below 0.01 and a log2 fold-change threshold of 1. As an exploratory analysis of dynamics, max-normalized trajectories of the 1000 most abundant clonotypes were examined by PCA with hierarchical clustering. Each responding clone was given a CD4 or CD8 phenotype based on the CD4+ and CD8+ repertoires, which had been sequenced separately. Clones were called with MiXCR by TCRdb after fastp trimmed the public reads at Q25, and only in-frame beta chains were retained. Under each unique CDR3 protein, matching rows form one entry showing the most common genes and DNA. TCRdb's processing, not the authors', yielded these V and J calls. This sample gives almost 350,000 distinct CDR3 sequences in total; roughly 20% of them show up just once. The ten largest account for around a fifth of the sample.

The germline ends are 12 bases apart after V is trimmed by 0 bases and J by 7 bases. Counted from cysteine to phenylalanine, this CDR3 has 14 amino acids. CDR3 DNA is the only sequence kept; it has 42 bases, read in frame from the first base. Taken from the germline V gene, the CDR1 and CDR2 loops are MNHEY and SVGAGI. Ficoll-Paque density gradient centrifugation was used to isolate PBMCs. This receptor was taken from a man in his late teens or twenties who had mild COVID-19 (a few samples of this study predate the infection). The sample titles of this study are shuffled in the database, so cell type and time point are left out; the donor was told from shared clones. Specimen: PBMCs or a T cell subset sorted from them (not recorded which). The rearranged chain carries TRBV6-5 and TRBJ1-2; TRBD1 is possibly the D segment (5 matching bases). The DNA sequence is as follows: TGTGCCAGCAGTTACTCGTCCGGGGACGGTGGCTACACCTTC. The translation is CASSYSSGDGGYTF.